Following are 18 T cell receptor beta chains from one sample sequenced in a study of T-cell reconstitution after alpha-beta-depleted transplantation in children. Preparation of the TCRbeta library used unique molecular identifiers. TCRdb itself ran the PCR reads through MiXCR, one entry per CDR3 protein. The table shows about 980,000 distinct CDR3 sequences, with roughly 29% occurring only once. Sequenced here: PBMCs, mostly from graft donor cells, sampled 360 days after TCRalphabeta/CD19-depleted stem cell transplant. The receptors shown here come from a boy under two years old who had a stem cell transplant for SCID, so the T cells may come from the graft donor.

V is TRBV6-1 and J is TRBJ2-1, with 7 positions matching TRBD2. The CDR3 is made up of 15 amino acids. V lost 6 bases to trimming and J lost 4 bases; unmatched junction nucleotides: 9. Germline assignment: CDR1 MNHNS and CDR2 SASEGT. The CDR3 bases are TGTGCCAGCAGCTGGCGCCTAGCGGAGTACAATGAGCAGTTCTTC. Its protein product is CASSWRLAEYNEQFF.

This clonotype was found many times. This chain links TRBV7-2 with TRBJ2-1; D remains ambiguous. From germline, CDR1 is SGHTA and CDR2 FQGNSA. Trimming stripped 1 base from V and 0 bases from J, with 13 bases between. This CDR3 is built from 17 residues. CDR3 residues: CASSLELGSYSYNEQFF. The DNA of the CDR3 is TGTGCCAGCAGCTTAGAGCTAGGCAGTTACTCCTACAATGAGCAGTTCTTC.

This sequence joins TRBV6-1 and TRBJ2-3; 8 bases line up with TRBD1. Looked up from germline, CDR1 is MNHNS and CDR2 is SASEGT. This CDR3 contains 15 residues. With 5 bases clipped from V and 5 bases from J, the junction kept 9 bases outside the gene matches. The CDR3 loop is CASSPPQGAGDTQYF. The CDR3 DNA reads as TGTGCCAGCAGTCCCCCGCAGGGGGCAGGAGATACGCAGTATTTT.

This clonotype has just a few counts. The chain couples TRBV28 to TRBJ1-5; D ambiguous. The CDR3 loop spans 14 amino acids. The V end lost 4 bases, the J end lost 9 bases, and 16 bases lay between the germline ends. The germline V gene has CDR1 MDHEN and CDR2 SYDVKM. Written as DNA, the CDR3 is TGTGCCAGCAGTTGGGCAGATCTCCCTTCGCCCCAGCATTTT. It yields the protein CASSWADLPSPQHF.

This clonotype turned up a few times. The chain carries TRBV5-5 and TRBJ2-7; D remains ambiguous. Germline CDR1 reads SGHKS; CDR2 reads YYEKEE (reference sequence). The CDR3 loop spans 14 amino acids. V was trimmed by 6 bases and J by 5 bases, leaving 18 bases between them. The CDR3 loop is CASILGRFGDEQYF. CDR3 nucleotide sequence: TGTGCCAGCATCCTTGGACGGTTTGGGGACGAGCAGTACTTC.

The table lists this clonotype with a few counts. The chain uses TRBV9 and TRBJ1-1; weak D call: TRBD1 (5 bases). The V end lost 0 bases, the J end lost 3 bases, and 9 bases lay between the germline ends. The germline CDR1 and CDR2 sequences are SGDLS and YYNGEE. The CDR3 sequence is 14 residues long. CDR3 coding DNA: TGTGCCAGCAGCGTAGTGGGGACGGACACTGAAGCTTTCTTT. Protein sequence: CASSVVGTDTEAFF.

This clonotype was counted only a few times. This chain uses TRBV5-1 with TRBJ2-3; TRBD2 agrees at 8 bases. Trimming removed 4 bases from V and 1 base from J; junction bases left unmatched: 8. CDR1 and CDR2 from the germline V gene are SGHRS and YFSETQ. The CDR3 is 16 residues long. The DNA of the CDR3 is TGCGCCAGCAGCCAAGGACTAGCCCCGGGCACAGATACGCAGTATTTT. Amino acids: CASSQGLAPGTDTQYF.

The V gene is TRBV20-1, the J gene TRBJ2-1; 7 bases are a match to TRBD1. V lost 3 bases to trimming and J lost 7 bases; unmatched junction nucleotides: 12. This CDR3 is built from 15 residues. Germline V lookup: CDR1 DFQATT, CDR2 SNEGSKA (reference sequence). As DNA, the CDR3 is TGCAGTGCTAGCGAGGGACAGTGGCCCTTTAATGAGCAGTTCTTC. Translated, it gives CSASEGQWPFNEQFF.

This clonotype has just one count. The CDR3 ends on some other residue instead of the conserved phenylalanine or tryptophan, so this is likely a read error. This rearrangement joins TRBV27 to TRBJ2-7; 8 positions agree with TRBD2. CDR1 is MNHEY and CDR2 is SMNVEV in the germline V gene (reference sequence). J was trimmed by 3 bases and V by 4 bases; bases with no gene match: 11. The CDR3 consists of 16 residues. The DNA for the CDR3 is TGTGCCAGCAGTTCCGCTGGGGGCGGGGGGATCTACGAGCAGTACTTG. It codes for CASSSAGGGGIYEQYL.

The CDR3 protein is CASSFSPGAGVIGEVIQYF. DNA of the CDR3: TGTGCCAGCAGTTTTTCTCCCGGGGCGGGGGTCATAGGAGAGGTCATTCAGTACTTC. J is TRBJ2-4 and V is TRBV12-3 or TRBV12-4, with TRBD2 matching over 7 bases. Trimming at V came to 3 bases and at J to 9 bases, leaving 23 bases not matched to a gene. The CDR3 extends over 19 amino acids.

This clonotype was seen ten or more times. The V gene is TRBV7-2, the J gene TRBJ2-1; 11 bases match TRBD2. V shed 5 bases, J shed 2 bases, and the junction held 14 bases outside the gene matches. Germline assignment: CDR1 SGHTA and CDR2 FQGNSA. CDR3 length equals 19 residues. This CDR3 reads CASSPGTWLAGGPYNEQFF. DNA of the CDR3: TGTGCCAGCAGCCCCGGAACTTGGCTAGCGGGGGGCCCCTACAATGAGCAGTTCTTC.

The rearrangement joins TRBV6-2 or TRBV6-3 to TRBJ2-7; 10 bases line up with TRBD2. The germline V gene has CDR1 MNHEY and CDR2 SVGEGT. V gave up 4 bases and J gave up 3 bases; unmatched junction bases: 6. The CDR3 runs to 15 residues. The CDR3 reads CASSSTKRGGYEQYF. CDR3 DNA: TGTGCCAGCAGTTCTACCAAGCGGGGGGGCTACGAGCAGTACTTC.

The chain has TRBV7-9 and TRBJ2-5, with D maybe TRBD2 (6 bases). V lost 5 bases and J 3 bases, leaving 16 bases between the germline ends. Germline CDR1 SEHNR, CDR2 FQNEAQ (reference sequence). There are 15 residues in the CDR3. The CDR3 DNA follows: TGTGCCAGCAGCGTAACCGGGGGAAGGGAAGAGACCCAGTACTTC. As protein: CASSVTGGREETQYF.

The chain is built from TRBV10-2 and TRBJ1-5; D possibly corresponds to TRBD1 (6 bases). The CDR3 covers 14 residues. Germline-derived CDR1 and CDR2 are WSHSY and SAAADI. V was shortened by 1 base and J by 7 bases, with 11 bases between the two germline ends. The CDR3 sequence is CASSEWQGRQPQHF. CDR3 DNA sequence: TGCGCCAGCAGTGAGTGGCAGGGGCGCCAGCCCCAGCATTTT.

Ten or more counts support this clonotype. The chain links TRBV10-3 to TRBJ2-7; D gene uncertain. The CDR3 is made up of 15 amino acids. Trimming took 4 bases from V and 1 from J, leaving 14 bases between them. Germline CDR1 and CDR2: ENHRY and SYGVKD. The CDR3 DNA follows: TGTGCCATCAGTGTGGGTGGGAAGGTGTCCTACGAGCAGTACTTC. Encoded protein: CAISVGGKVSYEQYF.

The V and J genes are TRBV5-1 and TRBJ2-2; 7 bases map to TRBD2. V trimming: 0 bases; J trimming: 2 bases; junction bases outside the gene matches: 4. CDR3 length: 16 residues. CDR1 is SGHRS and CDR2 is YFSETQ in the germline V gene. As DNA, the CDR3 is TGCGCCAGCAGCTTGGGACTAGCCATAAACACCGGGGAGCTGTTTTTT. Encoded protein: CASSLGLAINTGELFF.

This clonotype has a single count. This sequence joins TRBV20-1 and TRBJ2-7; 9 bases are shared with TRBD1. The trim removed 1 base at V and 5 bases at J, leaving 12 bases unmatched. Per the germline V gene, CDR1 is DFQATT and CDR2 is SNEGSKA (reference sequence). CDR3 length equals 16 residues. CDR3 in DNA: TGCAGTGCTAGAGGAACAGGCGGACAGGGGCCCAACGAGCAGTACTTC. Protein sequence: CSARGTGGQGPNEQYF.

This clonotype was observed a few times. CDR3 nucleotide sequence: TGTGCCAGCAGCGGACGGGGGTATGGCTACACCTTC. Residues: CASSGRGYGYTF. The V and J genes are TRBV9 and TRBJ1-2, with a tentative D call TRBD1 (5 bases). Germline CDR1 SGDLS, CDR2 YYNGEE. V was shortened by 3 bases and J by 5 bases, with 8 bases between the two germline ends. CDR3 length: 12 amino acids.